The next 16 T cell receptor beta chains were all read from a single sample in a study of early stage breast cancer tumors. Method: immunoSEQ multiplex PCR; TCRdb's copy keeps in-frame clones and lacks some. There are over 45,000 clones in the sample; 65% to 90% occur only once, and about 1.4% lies in the top ten. The specimen sequenced was blood. The source of these receptors is a person in their fifties with breast cancer.

The V call is TRBV13, the J call TRBJ1-2; the D is unclear. The CDR3 contains 15 residues. Germline V gene lookup returns CDR1 PRHDT and CDR2 FYEKMQ (reference sequence). Trimming shortened V by 3 bases and J by 2 bases, and 13 bases separated the two germline ends. The CDR3 spells CASSFGRPMNYGYTF. The CDR3 bases are TGTGCCAGCAGCTTTGGACGGCCGATGAACTATGGCTACACCTTC.

The V and J genes are TRBV5-1 and TRBJ1-2; D is ambiguous. The CDR3 has 12 residues. Germline V gives CDR1 SGHRS, CDR2 YFSETQ. V lost 0 bases and J lost 5, with 5 bases in between. DNA for the CDR3: TGCGCCAGCAGCTTGGAAGGGTATGGCTACACCTTC. This gives the protein CASSLEGYGYTF.

V and J are TRBV11-2 and TRBJ2-7; D is ambiguous. V was clipped by 3 bases and J by 6 bases, with 9 bases between them. The CDR3 has 12 amino acids. The germline V gene encodes CDR1 SGHAT and CDR2 FQNNGV. Here the CDR3 reads CASSLSWAEQYF. CDR3 nucleotides: TGTGCCAGCAGCTTGAGCTGGGCCGAGCAGTACTTC.

This chain connects TRBV5-1 to TRBJ1-2; 8 positions match TRBD1. After removal of 7 bases from V and 3 bases from J, the junction contained 8 bases not matched to a gene. This CDR3 is 14 amino acids long. In germline, CDR1 is SGHRS, CDR2 YFSETQ. The CDR3 DNA reads TGCGCCAGCGGAGTAGGACAGGGCGACTATGGCTACACCTTC. Residues: CASGVGQGDYGYTF.

The V call is TRBV19, the J call TRBJ2-5, with D unclear. Per germline, CDR1 LNHDA and CDR2 SQIVND (reference sequence). This CDR3 contains 11 residues. V was shortened by 4 bases and J by 9 bases, with 9 bases between the two germline ends. CDR3 amino acids: CASSTERAQYF. The DNA for the CDR3 is TGTGCCAGTAGTACCGAAAGGGCCCAGTACTTC.

This chain connects TRBV6-6 to TRBJ2-1, with TRBD2 matching 9 bases. The J segment lost 3 bases and the V segment lost 10 bases, leaving 7 bases of the junction unmatched. Germline CDR1 and CDR2: MNHNY and SVGAGI (reference sequence). CDR3 length: 14 amino acids. The CDR3 loop is CANRRLADYNEQFF. CDR3 coding DNA: TGTGCCAACAGGAGACTAGCGGACTACAATGAGCAGTTCTTC.

The rearrangement joins TRBV7-9 to TRBJ2-2; 7 bases map to TRBD1. Germline CDR1 reads SEHNR; CDR2 reads FQNEAQ (reference sequence). The CDR3 covers 14 residues. V dropped 5 bases and J dropped 5; count of bases not matched to a gene: 5. The CDR3 DNA sequence: TGTGCCAGCAGCCGACAGGGTAGGACCGGGGAGCTGTTTTTT. Its translation is CASSRQGRTGELFF. Full variable domain (outside the CDR3, taken from reference TRBV7-9 and TRBJ2-2): DTGVSQNPRHKITKRGQNVTFRCDPISEHNRLYWYRQTLGQGPEFLTYFQNEAQLEKSRLLSDRFSAERPKGSFSTLEIQRTEQGDSAMYLCASSRQGRTGELFFGEGSRLTVL.

The rearrangement links TRBV10-3 to TRBJ1-5; 8 nucleotides line up with TRBD1. The V segment lost 6 bases and the J segment 11 bases; nucleotides outside the gene matches: 9. From germline, CDR1 is ENHRY and CDR2 SYGVKD. The CDR3 covers 13 residues. CDR3 in DNA: TGTGCCATCAGGACAGGGGCCCACTCAGCCCAGCATTTT. Translated, it gives CAIRTGAHSAQHF.

This clone was counted a few times. This chain uses TRBV5-1 with TRBJ2-7; the D gene is possibly TRBD1 (5 bases). Germline V gives CDR1 SGHRS, CDR2 YFSETQ. CDR3 size: 13 residues. Trimming cost V 7 bases and J 2 bases, with 13 bases left between them. The CDR3 nucleotides read TGCGCCAGCTCCCAGACAGCAACCTACGAGCAGTACTTC. This codes for CASSQTATYEQYF.

The gene calls are TRBV5-1 and TRBJ2-5; 8 bases map to TRBD2. The V gene end was trimmed by 2 bases and the J gene end by 2 bases; junction bases not matched to a gene: 5. The length of the CDR3 is 15 residues. In germline, CDR1 is SGHRS, CDR2 YFSETQ. In nucleotides, the CDR3 is TGCGCCAGCAGCTTCTTCAGCGGGAGACAAGAGACCCAGTACTTC. Translated, it gives CASSFFSGRQETQYF.

This clone was seen just once. V usage is TRBV6-6 and J usage is TRBJ1-4; unclear D gene. The germline V and J ends were trimmed by 2 bases and 0 bases, with 7 bases remaining between them. The CDR3 runs 15 residues. The V gene's germline CDR1 is MNHNY and CDR2 SVGAGI (reference sequence). The CDR3 DNA reads TGTGCCAGCAGTTACGGGCAGGCAACTAATGAAAAACTGTTTTTT. Protein product: CASSYGQATNEKLFF.

The CDR3 bases are TGTGCCAGCAGCTCCGGGGTGTCGGGCAATCAGCCCCAGCATTTT. Translating gives CASSSGVSGNQPQHF. V gene TRBV7-2 combines with J gene TRBJ1-5, with unresolved D. Germline assignment: CDR1 SGHTA and CDR2 FQGNSA. The CDR3 is 15 amino acids. Between the trimmed V and J ends, which lost 4 bases and 2 bases, there was a span of 12 bases.

The J gene is TRBJ2-7, the V gene TRBV7-9; D may be TRBD2 (5 bases). From germline, CDR1 is SEHNR and CDR2 FQNEAQ (reference sequence). V was cut by 5 bases and J by 4 bases, with 15 bases left in between. The CDR3 consists of 14 residues. This CDR3 is CASSAAPSGYEQYF. The CDR3 nucleotides read TGTGCCAGCAGCGCCGCACCCTCGGGGTACGAGCAGTACTTC.

The V call is TRBV7-9, the J call TRBJ2-1; D gene ambiguous. Trimming stripped 3 bases from V and 5 bases from J, with 2 bases between. The CDR3 has 11 amino acids. Per the germline V gene, CDR1 is SEHNR and CDR2 is FQNEAQ (reference sequence). The CDR3 spells CASSFHNEQFF. For the CDR3, the DNA is TGTGCCAGCAGCTTCCACAATGAGCAGTTCTTC.

The chain combines TRBV4-3 with TRBJ2-5, with D perhaps TRBD2 (7 bases). Germline CDR1 LGHNA, CDR2 YSLEER. This CDR3 is 15 amino acids long. V dropped 6 bases and J dropped 4 bases, with 18 bases sitting between them. The CDR3 nucleotides read TGCGCCAGCAGTCAAAACGCGGGGGCGGGAGAGACCCAGTACTTC. Its protein product is CASSQNAGAGETQYF.

This clone was counted only a few times. The rearrangement uses TRBV19 and TRBJ1-1, with TRBD1 as a possible D gene (6 bases). Between the trimmed V and J ends, which lost 5 bases and 6 bases, there was a span of 16 bases. There are 14 residues in the CDR3. Germline assignment: CDR1 LNHDA and CDR2 SQIVND (reference sequence). CDR3: CASSPPTGRAEAFF. The DNA of the CDR3 is TGTGCCAGTAGTCCCCCGACAGGAAGGGCTGAAGCTTTCTTT.